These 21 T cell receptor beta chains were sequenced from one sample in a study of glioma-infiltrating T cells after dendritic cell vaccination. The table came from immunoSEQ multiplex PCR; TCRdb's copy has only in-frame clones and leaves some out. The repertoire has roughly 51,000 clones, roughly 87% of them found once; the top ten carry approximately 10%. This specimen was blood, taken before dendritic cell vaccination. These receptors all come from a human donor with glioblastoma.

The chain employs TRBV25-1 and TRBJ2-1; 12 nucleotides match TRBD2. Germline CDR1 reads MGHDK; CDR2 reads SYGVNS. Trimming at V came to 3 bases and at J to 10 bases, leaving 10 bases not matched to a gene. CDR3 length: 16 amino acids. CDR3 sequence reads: CASSEPTSGRSGEQFF. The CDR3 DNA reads TGTGCCAGCAGTGAGCCAACTAGCGGGAGGTCAGGCGAGCAGTTCTTC.

The CDR3 sequence: CSVELAGVGYNEQFF. The CDR3 DNA is TGCAGCGTTGAACTAGCGGGGGTGGGCTACAATGAGCAGTTCTTC. This chain connects TRBV29-1 to TRBJ2-1; 10 nucleotides line up with TRBD2. From germline, CDR1 is SQVTM and CDR2 ANQGSEA. The CDR3 is made up of 15 amino acids. V lost 2 bases and J lost 3; bases outside the gene matches: 4.

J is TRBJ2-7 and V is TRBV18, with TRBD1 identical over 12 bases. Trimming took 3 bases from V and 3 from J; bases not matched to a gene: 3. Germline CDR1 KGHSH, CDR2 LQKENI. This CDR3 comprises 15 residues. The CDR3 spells CASSPGTGGGYEQYF. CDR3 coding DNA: TGTGCCAGCTCACCGGGGACAGGGGGCGGCTACGAGCAGTACTTC.

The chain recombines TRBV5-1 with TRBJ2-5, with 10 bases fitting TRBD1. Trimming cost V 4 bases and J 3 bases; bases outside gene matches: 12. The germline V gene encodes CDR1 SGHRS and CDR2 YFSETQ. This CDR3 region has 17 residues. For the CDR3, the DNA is TGCGCCAGCAGCGTCCCGACAGGGGGCCAGGGGGAAGAGACCCAGTACTTC. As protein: CASSVPTGGQGEETQYF.

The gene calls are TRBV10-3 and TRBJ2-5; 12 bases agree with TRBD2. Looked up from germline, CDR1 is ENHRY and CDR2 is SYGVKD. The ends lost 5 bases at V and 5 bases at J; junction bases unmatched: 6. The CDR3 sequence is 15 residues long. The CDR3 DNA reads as TGTGCCATCAGTCCCACTAGCGGGAGGAGGGAGACCCAGTACTTC. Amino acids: CAISPTSGRRETQYF.

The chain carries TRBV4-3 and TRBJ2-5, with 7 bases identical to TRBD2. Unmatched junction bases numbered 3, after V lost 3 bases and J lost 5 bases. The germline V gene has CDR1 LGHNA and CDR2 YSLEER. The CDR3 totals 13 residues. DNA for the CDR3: TGCGCCAGCAGCCAGGGACTACAGGAGACCCAGTACTTC. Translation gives CASSQGLQETQYF.

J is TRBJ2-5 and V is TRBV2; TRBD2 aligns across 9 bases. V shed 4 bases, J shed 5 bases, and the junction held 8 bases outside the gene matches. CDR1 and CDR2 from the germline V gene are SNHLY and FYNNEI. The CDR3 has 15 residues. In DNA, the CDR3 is TGTGCCAGCAGTGGGGCGGGAGGGCCGGGGGAGACCCAGTACTTC. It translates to CASSGAGGPGETQYF.

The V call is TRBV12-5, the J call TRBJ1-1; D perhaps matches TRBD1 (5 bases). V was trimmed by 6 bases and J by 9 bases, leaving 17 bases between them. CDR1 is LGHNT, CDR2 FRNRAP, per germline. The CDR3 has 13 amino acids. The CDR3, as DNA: TGTGCTAGTGGCACCTCGGCGGGGGTAAAAGCTTTCTTT. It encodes CASGTSAGVKAFF.

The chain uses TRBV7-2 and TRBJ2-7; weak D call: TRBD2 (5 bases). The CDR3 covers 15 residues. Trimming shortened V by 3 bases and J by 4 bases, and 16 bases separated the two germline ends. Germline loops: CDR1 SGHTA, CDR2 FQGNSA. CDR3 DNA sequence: TGTGCCAGCAGCTTTCCACGGGGTTTGGGTTACGAGCAGTACTTC. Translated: CASSFPRGLGYEQYF.

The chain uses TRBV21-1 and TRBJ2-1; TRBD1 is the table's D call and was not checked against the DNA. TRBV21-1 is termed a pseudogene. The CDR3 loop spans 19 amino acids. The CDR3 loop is CASSKAEDRGLGAYNEQFF. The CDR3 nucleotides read TGTGCCAGCAGCAAAGCGGAGGACAGGGGGTTGGGGGCCTACAATGAGCAGTTCTTC.

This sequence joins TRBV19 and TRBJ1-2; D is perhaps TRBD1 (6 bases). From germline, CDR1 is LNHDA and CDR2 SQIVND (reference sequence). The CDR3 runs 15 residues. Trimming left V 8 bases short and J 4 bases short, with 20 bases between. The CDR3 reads CASLQWTAPTYGYTF. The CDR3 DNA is TGTGCCAGTCTTCAATGGACAGCCCCGACCTATGGCTACACCTTC.

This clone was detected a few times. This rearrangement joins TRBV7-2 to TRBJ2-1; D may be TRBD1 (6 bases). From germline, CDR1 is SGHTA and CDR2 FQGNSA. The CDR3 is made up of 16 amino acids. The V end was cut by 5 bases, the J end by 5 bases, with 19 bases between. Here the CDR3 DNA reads TGTGCCAGCAGCCGCGGTGCGCGGCAGGGGAACAATGAGCAGTTCTTC. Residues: CASSRGARQGNNEQFF.

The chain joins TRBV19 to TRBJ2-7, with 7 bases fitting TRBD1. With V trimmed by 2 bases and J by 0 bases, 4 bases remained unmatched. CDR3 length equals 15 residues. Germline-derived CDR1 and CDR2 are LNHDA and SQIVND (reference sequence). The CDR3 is CASSIKWDSSYEQYF. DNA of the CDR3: TGTGCCAGTAGTATAAAGTGGGACAGCTCCTACGAGCAGTACTTC.

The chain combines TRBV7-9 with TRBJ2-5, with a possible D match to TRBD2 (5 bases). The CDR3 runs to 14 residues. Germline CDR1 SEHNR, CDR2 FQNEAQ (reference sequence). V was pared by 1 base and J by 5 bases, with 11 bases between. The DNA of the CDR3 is TGTGCCAGCAGCTTAGTCGGGGATTCGGAGACCCAGTACTTC. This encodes CASSLVGDSETQYF.

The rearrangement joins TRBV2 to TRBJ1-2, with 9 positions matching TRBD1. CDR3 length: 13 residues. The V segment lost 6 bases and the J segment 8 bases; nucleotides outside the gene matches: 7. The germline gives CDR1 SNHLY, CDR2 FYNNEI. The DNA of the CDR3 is TGTGCCAGCAGGGGGGACAGGGCCGGCGGCTACACCTTC. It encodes CASRGDRAGGYTF.

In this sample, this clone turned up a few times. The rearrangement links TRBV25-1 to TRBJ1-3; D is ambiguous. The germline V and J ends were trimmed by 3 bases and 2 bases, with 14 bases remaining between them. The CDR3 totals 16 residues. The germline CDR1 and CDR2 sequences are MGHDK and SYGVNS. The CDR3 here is CASSDSDSHTGNTIYF. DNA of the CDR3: TGTGCCAGCAGTGATTCGGACTCCCATACTGGAAACACCATATATTTT.

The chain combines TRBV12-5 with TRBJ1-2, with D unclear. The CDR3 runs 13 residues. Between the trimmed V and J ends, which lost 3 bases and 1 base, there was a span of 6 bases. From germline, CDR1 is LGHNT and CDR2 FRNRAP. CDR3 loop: CASGLGGNYGYTF. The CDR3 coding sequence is TGTGCTAGTGGTTTAGGAGGTAACTATGGCTACACCTTC.

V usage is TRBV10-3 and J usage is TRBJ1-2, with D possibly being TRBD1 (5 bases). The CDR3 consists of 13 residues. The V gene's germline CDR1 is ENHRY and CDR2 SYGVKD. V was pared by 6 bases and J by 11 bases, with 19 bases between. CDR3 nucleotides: TGTGCCATCAGGTTCGATCAGGGCAGGCATTACACCTTC. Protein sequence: CAIRFDQGRHYTF.

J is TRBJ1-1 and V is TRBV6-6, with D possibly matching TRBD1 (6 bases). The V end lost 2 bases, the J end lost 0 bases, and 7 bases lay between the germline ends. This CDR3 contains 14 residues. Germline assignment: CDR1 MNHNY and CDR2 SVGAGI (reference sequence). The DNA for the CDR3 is TGTGCCAGCAGTTACGAGGGGGTGAACACTGAAGCTTTCTTT. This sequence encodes CASSYEGVNTEAFF.

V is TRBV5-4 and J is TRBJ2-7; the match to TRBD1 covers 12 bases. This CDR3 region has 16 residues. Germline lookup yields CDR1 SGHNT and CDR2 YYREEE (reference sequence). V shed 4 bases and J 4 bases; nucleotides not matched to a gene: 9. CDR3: CASSPARDRGQYEQYF. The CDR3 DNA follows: TGTGCCAGCAGCCCGGCCCGGGACAGGGGGCAGTACGAGCAGTACTTC.

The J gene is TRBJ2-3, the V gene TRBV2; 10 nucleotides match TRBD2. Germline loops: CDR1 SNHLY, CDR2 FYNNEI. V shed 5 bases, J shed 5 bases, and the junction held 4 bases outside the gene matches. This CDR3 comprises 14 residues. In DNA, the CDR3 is TGTGCCAGCAGTTATAGCGGGAGGAAAGATACGCAGTATTTT. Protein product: CASSYSGRKDTQYF.